This TCR beta chain was documented in a study of blood T cell repertoires in COVID-19. In the original analysis: Quantification of nucleated cells was approximated via reference gene primer amplification. Sequenced by immunoSEQ multiplex PCR; TCRdb stores in-frame clones only, minus some. V and J calls and clone size are those listed in that table; D and trimming were worked out from the DNA. The sample has around 180,000 clones; under 85% are singletons. Each recovered donor of Cohort 3 presented with two negative PCRs, clearance, or symptom resolution. The CDR3 has 12 residues. Germline CDR1 and CDR2: SGHTA and FQGTGA. The V end was cut by 4 bases, the J end by 8 bases, with 9 bases between.

The sample was PBMCs or T cells enriched from blood (not recorded which). This TCR derives from a man aged 50 to 60 who had recovered from COVID-19. The V call is TRBV7-3, the J call TRBJ2-1, with D hard to call. The CDR3 spells CASSSGLDEQFF. CDR3 DNA sequence: TGTGCCAGCAGCTCGGGTCTGGATGAGCAGTTCTTC.